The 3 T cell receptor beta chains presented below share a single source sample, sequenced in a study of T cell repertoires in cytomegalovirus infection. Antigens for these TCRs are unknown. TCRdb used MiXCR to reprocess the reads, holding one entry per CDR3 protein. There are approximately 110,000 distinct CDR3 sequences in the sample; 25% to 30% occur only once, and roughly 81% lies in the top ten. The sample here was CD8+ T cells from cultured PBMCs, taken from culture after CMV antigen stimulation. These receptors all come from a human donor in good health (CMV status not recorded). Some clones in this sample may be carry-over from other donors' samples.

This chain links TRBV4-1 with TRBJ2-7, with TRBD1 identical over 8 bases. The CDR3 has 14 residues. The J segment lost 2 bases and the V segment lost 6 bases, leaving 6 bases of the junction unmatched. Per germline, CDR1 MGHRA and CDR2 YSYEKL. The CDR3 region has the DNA TGCGCCAGCAGTTTCAACAGGGGGGCCTACGAGCAGTACTTC. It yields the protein CASSFNRGAYEQYF.

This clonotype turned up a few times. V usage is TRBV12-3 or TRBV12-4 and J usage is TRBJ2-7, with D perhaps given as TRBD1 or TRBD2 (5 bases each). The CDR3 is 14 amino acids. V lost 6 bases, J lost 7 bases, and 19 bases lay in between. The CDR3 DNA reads TGTGCCAGCAGCCCGGGACGCAGGGTGGGTGAGCAGTACTTC. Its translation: CASSPGRRVGEQYF.

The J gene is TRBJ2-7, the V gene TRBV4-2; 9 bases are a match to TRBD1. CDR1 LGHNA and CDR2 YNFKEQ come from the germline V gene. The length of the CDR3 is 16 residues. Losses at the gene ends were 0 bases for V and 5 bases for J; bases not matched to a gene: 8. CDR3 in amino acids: CASSQESGQGWNEQYF. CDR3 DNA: TGTGCCAGCAGCCAAGAGTCGGGACAGGGATGGAACGAGCAGTACTTC.